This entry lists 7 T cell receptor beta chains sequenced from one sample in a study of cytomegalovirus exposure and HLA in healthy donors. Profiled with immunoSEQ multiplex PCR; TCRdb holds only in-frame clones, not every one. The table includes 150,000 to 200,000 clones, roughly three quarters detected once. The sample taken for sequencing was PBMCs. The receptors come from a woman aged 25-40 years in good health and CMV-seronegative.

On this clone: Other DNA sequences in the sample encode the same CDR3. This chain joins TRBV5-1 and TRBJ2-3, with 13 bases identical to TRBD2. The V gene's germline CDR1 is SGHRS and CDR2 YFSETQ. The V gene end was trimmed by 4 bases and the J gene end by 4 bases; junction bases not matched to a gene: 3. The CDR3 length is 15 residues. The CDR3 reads CASSRTSGRADTQYF. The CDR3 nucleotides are TGCGCCAGCAGCCGGACTAGCGGGAGAGCAGATACGCAGTATTTT.

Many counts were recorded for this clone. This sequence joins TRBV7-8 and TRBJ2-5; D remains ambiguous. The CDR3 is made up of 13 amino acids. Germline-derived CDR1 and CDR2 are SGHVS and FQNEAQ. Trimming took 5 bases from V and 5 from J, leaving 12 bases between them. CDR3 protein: CASSPPVKETQYF. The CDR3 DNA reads TGTGCCAGCAGCCCGCCGGTCAAGGAGACCCAGTACTTC. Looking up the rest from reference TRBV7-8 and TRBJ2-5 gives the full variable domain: GAGVSQSPRYKVAKRGQDVALRCDPISGHVSLFWYQQALGQGPEFLTYFQNEAQLDKSGLPSDRFFAERPEGSVSTLKIQRTQQEDSAVYLCASSPPVKETQYFGPGTRLLVL.

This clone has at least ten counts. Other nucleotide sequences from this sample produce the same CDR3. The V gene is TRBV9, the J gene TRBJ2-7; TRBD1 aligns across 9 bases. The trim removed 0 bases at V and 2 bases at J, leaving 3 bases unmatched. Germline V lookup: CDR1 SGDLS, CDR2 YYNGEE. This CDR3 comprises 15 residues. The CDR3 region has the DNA TGTGCCAGCAGCGTAGAGACAGGGGGAACCTACGAGCAGTACTTC. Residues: CASSVETGGTYEQYF.

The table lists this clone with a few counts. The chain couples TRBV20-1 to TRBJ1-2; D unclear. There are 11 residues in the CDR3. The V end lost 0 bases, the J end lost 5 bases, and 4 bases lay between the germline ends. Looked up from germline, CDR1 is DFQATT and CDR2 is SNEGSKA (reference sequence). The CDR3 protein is CSARDRYGYTF. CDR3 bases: TGCAGTGCTAGAGATCGTTATGGCTACACCTTC.

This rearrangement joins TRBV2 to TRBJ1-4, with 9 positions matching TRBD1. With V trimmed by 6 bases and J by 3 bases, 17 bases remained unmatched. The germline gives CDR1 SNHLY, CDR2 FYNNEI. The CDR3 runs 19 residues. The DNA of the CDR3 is TGTGCCAGCAGCGCCTACAGGGGGCGGCGGTTATCAGCTAATGAAAAACTGTTTTTT. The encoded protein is CASSAYRGRRLSANEKLFF.

CDR3 protein: CASSVGLAGGNEQFF. The CDR3 DNA is TGTGCCAGCAGCGTTGGACTAGCGGGAGGCAATGAGCAGTTCTTC. V is TRBV11-1 and J is TRBJ2-1; 14 positions match TRBD2. With 5 bases clipped from V and 6 bases from J, the junction kept 3 bases outside the gene matches. The CDR3 has 15 residues. The germline CDR1 and CDR2 sequences are SGHAT and FQDESV (reference sequence). Combining the CDR3 with reference TRBV11-1 and TRBJ2-1 gives the whole variable domain EAEVAQSPRYKITEKSQAVAFWCDPISGHATLYWYRQILGQGPELLVQFQDESVVDDSQLPKDRFSAERLKGVDSTLKIQPAELGDSAMYLCASSVGLAGGNEQFFGPGTRLTVL.

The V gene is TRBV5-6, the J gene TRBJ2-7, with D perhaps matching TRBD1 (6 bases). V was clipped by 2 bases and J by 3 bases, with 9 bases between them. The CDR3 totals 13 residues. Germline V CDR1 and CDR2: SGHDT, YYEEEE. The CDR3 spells CASSFGTNYEQYF. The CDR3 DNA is TGTGCCAGCAGCTTCGGGACAAACTACGAGCAGTACTTC. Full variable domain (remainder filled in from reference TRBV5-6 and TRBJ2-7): DAGVTQSPTHLIKTRGQQVTLRCSPKSGHDTVSWYQQALGQGPQFIFQYYEEEERQRGNFPDRFSGHQFPNYSSELNVNALLLGDSALYLCASSFGTNYEQYFGPGTRLTVT.